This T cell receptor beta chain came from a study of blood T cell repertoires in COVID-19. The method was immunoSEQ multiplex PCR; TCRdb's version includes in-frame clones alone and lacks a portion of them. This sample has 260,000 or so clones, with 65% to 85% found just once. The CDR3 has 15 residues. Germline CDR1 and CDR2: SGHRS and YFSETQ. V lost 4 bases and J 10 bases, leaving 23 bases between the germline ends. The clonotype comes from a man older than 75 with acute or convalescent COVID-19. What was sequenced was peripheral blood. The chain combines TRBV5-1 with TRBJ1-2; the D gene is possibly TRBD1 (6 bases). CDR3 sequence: CASSNTAGDVSPYTF. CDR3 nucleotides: TGCGCCAGCAGCAACACCGCAGGGGACGTCTCCCCCTACACCTTC.